The T cell receptor (beta chain) under discussion was sequenced for a study of blood T cell repertoires in COVID-19. Study as a whole: The United States, Italy and Spain provided the acute and convalescent COVID-19 samples.

Study processing details: Amplification of reference gene primers was used by the study to estimate nucleated cell counts. Profiled with immunoSEQ multiplex PCR; TCRdb holds only in-frame clones, not every one. V and J calls and clone size follow that table, whereas D and trimming were derived from the DNA. The sample lists 200,000 or so clones; approximately 86% were seen once. A single count supports this clone. The CDR3 covers 13 residues. CDR1 and CDR2 (germline): MNHEY, SVGAGI. Trimming removed 2 bases at V and 5 bases at J, with 9 bases between. Specimen: peripheral blood. The genes are TRBV6-5 and TRBJ1-1, with D hard to call. The receptor comes from a man aged 55 to 70 with acute or convalescent COVID-19. The CDR3 protein is CASSYAPGTEAFF. The CDR3 nucleotides read TGTGCCAGCAGTTACGCCCCGGGGACTGAAGCTTTCTTT.